This passage covers 26 T cell receptor beta chains from one sample sequenced in a study of shared clonotypes between healthy human individuals (dated by TCRdb to the early 2020s). The library was produced with the immunoSEQ multiplex PCR assay. This immuneACCESS table, as held by TCRdb, lists in-frame sequences with V and J called but not all clones. Of the missing ones, under half trace to an unresolved V gene in checked studies; the others have no known cause. The sample yields 1,400,000 or so clones; approximately 98.5% were counted once. Of the sample, 0.36% falls within the top ten clones. Material for sequencing was naive CD4+ T cells sorted from blood. Read against the paper, the sample's cell subset or site label means: CD45RA+ positively selected. The receptors stem from a man between 25 and 39 years old in good health.

In its sample, this clone was seen once. The chain is built from TRBV30 and TRBJ1-2, with D unclear. The CDR3 covers 11 residues. The ends were cut back, 5 bases at V and 4 bases at J, with 8 bases in the middle. The germline V gene has CDR1 GTSNPN and CDR2 SVGIG (reference sequence). The CDR3 protein is CAWSSVYGYTF. CDR3 DNA sequence: TGTGCCTGGTCAAGCGTCTATGGCTACACCTTC.

The V gene is TRBV10-3, the J gene TRBJ2-5, with TRBD2 matching 12 bases. J lost 0 bases, V lost 4 bases, and 0 bases had no gene match. The germline V gene has CDR1 ENHRY and CDR2 SYGVKD. The CDR3 covers 15 residues. CDR3 DNA: TGTGCCATCAGTGGACTAGCGGGGGACCAAGAGACCCAGTACTTC. Amino acid sequence: CAISGLAGDQETQYF.

The gene calls are TRBV4-3 and TRBJ2-5; unclear D gene. In germline, CDR1 is LGHNA, CDR2 YSLEER. Trimming took 0 bases from V and 5 from J, leaving 10 bases between them. CDR3 length: 14 residues. The CDR3 spells CASSQDPGMETQYF. The CDR3 DNA follows: TGCGCCAGCAGCCAAGATCCCGGAATGGAGACCCAGTACTTC.

The chain joins TRBV10-3 to TRBJ2-1; weak D call: TRBD2 (5 bases). Germline CDR1 reads ENHRY; CDR2 reads SYGVKD. V lost 4 bases and J lost 9, with 16 bases in between. The CDR3 is made up of 14 amino acids. DNA for the CDR3: TGTGCCATCAGTGTATCGAGGGAGCCGGGTGAGCAGTTCTTC. Translating gives CAISVSREPGEQFF.

This sequence joins TRBV5-7 and TRBJ2-6; D is perhaps TRBD1 (5 bases). TRBV5-7 belongs to the ORF category, with a function that is uncertain. The germline V and J ends were trimmed by 5 bases and 0 bases, with 15 bases remaining between them. The CDR3 is 17 residues long. The CDR3 reads CASRTRVLISGANVLTF. CDR3 sequence (DNA): TGTGCCAGCAGAACCAGGGTTTTAATCTCTGGGGCCAACGTCCTGACTTTC.

V gene TRBV2 combines with J gene TRBJ2-7; 10 nucleotides align to TRBD1. The V gene end was trimmed by 3 bases and the J gene end by 7 bases; junction bases not matched to a gene: 9. Germline CDR1 reads SNHLY; CDR2 reads FYNNEI. The CDR3 has 15 residues. CDR3 nucleotides: TGTGCCAGCAGTGATAGACAGGGGGCCTCGTGGGAGCAGTACTTC. This sequence encodes CASSDRQGASWEQYF. The full variable domain, with the rest looked up from reference TRBV2 and TRBJ2-7, is EPEVTQTPSHQVTQMGQEVILRCVPISNHLYFYWYRQILGQKVEFLVSFYNNEISEKSEIFDDQFSVERPDGSNFTLKIRSTKLEDSAMYFCASSDRQGASWEQYFGPGTRLTVT.

This rearrangement joins TRBV27 to TRBJ1-5; possible D gene TRBD1, 5 bases. The CDR3 has 14 amino acids. Germline CDR1 reads MNHEY; CDR2 reads SMNVEV (reference sequence). Trimming took 2 bases from V and 7 from J, leaving 12 bases between them. CDR3 in amino acids: CASSLQGFAQPQHF. The CDR3 DNA is TGTGCCAGCAGTTTACAGGGCTTTGCCCAGCCCCAGCATTTT.

This clone was detected only once. The CDR3 reads CASSIQGQGNTIYF. The CDR3 DNA follows: TGTGCCAGCAGCATACAGGGACAGGGAAACACCATATATTTT. The V gene is TRBV11-2, the J gene TRBJ1-3, with 7 bases matching TRBD1. CDR3 length equals 14 residues. V lost 5 bases, J lost 4 bases, and 5 bases stayed unmatched. Germline lookup yields CDR1 SGHAT and CDR2 FQNNGV. The full variable domain, in which reference TRBV11-2 and TRBJ1-3 provide the parts outside the CDR3, is EAGVAQSPRYKIIEKRQSVAFWCNPISGHATLYWYQQILGQGPKLLIQFQNNGVVDDSQLPKDRFSAERLKGVDSTLKIQPAKLEDSAVYLCASSIQGQGNTIYFGEGSWLTVV.

The V and J genes are TRBV2 and TRBJ1-2, with D unresolved. Germline lookup yields CDR1 SNHLY and CDR2 FYNNEI. Deletions cut 5 bases from V and 7 bases from J, with 14 bases between. The CDR3 sequence is 13 residues long. CDR3 sequence (DNA): TGTGCCAGCAGTTCTACTCAATCGGCTGGCTACACCTTC. Its protein product is CASSSTQSAGYTF.

V and J are TRBV7-9 and TRBJ2-7; D is perhaps TRBD2 (6 bases). The CDR3 spans 15 residues. Trimming removed 2 bases at V and 3 bases at J, with 14 bases between. Germline V lookup: CDR1 SEHNR, CDR2 FQNEAQ (reference sequence). CDR3 coding DNA: TGTGCCAGCAGCTTAAAAAGGGGACTCCTCTACGAGCAGTACTTC. Its protein is CASSLKRGLLYEQYF.

The chain couples TRBV19 to TRBJ2-7; 9 bases are shared with TRBD1. The CDR3 has 15 residues. V lost 7 bases to trimming and J lost 2 bases; unmatched junction nucleotides: 9. CDR1 LNHDA and CDR2 SQIVND come from the germline V gene (reference sequence). The CDR3 DNA is TGTGCCAGTAAGACCGAGGGGACAGGGACCTACGAGCAGTACTTC. Encoded protein: CASKTEGTGTYEQYF. Full variable domain (missing parts from reference TRBV19 and TRBJ2-7): DGGITQSPKYLFRKEGQNVTLSCEQNLNHDAMYWYRQDPGQGLRLIYYSQIVNDFQKGDIAEGYSVSREKKESFPLTVTSAQKNPTAFYLCASKTEGTGTYEQYFGPGTRLTVT.

The chain is built from TRBV28 and TRBJ1-3, with 9 bases matching TRBD1. CDR1 and CDR2 (germline): MDHEN, SYDVKM. This CDR3 has 16 residues. Trimming cost V 5 bases and J 4 bases; bases outside gene matches: 9. CDR3 coding DNA: TGTGCCAGCAGTGCCCCGACAGGGGGTATCGGAAACACCATATATTTT. Its protein product is CASSAPTGGIGNTIYF.

A remark on this clone: Other nucleotide sequences from this sample produce the same CDR3. The gene calls are TRBV19 and TRBJ2-7, with 10 bases identical to TRBD2. This CDR3 contains 15 residues. The V and J ends lost 1 base and 1 base, in that order; junction bases with no gene match: 1. Germline V gives CDR1 LNHDA, CDR2 SQIVND (reference sequence). The CDR3 is CASSIGTSGSYEQYF. For the CDR3, the DNA is TGTGCCAGTAGTATAGGGACTAGCGGATCCTACGAGCAGTACTTC.

In its sample, this clone was seen once. The chain links TRBV10-3 to TRBJ2-7, with 7 nucleotides matching TRBD1. This CDR3 is 12 amino acids long. Germline values: CDR1 ENHRY, CDR2 SYGVKD. Trimming cost V 3 bases and J 7 bases; bases outside gene matches: 3. The chain's CDR3 is CAISDTRGEQYF. The CDR3 region has the DNA TGTGCCATCAGTGATACCAGGGGGGAGCAGTACTTC.

The chain couples TRBV2 to TRBJ2-5; TRBD1 matches at 9 bases. Unmatched junction bases numbered 9, after V lost 5 bases and J lost 5 bases. Germline V CDR1 and CDR2: SNHLY, FYNNEI. CDR3 size: 15 residues. This chain's CDR3 is CASSPRQGGTETQYF. The CDR3 nucleotides read TGTGCCAGCAGTCCACGACAGGGGGGAACGGAGACCCAGTACTTC.

J is TRBJ2-5 and V is TRBV5-1; D is ambiguous. The V gene's germline CDR1 is SGHRS and CDR2 YFSETQ. The V and J ends lost 0 bases and 1 base respectively, with 7 bases between them. CDR3 size: 14 residues. Here the CDR3 reads CASSLEMGQETQYF. CDR3 DNA sequence: TGCGCCAGCAGCTTGGAAATGGGCCAAGAGACCCAGTACTTC. The full variable domain, with the rest looked up from reference TRBV5-1 and TRBJ2-5, is KAGVTQTPRYLIKTRGQQVTLSCSPISGHRSVSWYQQTPGQGLQFLFEYFSETQRNKGNFPGRFSGRQFSNSRSEMNVSTLELGDSALYLCASSLEMGQETQYFGPGTRLLVL.

The chain uses TRBV9 and TRBJ2-1; 8 bases match TRBD2. Per germline, CDR1 SGDLS and CDR2 YYNGEE. Trimming took 1 base from V and 4 from J; bases not matched to a gene: 4. The CDR3 has 15 residues. The CDR3 loop reads CASSVRIAGYNEQFF. CDR3 DNA: TGTGCCAGCAGCGTAAGAATAGCGGGGTACAATGAGCAGTTCTTC.

In nucleotides, the CDR3 is TGTGCCAGCAGCTTAGGGACTAGCGCCCTAAGCACAGATACGCAGTATTTT. Amino acids: CASSLGTSALSTDTQYF. The J gene is TRBJ2-3, the V gene TRBV11-1, with TRBD2 matching over 9 bases. The CDR3 length is 17 residues. The J segment lost 0 bases and the V segment lost 1 base, leaving 5 bases of the junction unmatched. Germline CDR1 reads SGHAT; CDR2 reads FQDESV (reference sequence).

V and J are TRBV7-8 and TRBJ2-3, with D unresolved. Trimming stripped 2 bases from V and 6 bases from J, with 12 bases between. This CDR3 spans 14 amino acids. Germline V CDR1 and CDR2: SGHVS, FQNEAQ. The CDR3 sequence: CASSLRSFVDTQYF. The DNA of the CDR3 is TGTGCCAGCAGCTTACGATCGTTTGTGGATACGCAGTATTTT.

The V call is TRBV28, the J call TRBJ1-2; TRBD1 might be the D (5 bases). From germline, CDR1 is MDHEN and CDR2 SYDVKM. V shed 8 bases and J shed 8 bases, with 21 bases lying between them. The CDR3 spans 14 residues. CDR3 coding DNA: TGTGCCAGCTGGTGGGGACCCTCCTCCGGGGGCTACACCTTC. As protein: CASWWGPSSGGYTF.

The V and J genes are TRBV27 and TRBJ2-3; D tentatively fits TRBD1 or TRBD2 (5 bases each). Trimming left V 6 bases short and J 0 bases short, with 13 bases between. The CDR3 length is 15 residues. CDR1 is MNHEY, CDR2 SMNVEV, per germline (reference sequence). The CDR3 here is CASSPPGRSTDTQYF. CDR3 nucleotides: TGTGCCAGCAGCCCACCGGGACGAAGCACAGATACGCAGTATTTT.

The genes are TRBV18 and TRBJ2-2, with D possibly TRBD1 on 6 matching bases. The germline CDR1 and CDR2 sequences are KGHSH and LQKENI. The CDR3 totals 16 residues. Trimming stripped 10 bases from V and 1 base from J, with 19 bases between. CDR3 amino acids: CATRTLDSMNTGELFF. In DNA form, the CDR3 reads TGTGCCACCCGGACCTTGGACAGCATGAACACCGGGGAGCTGTTTTTT.

The chain recombines TRBV7-7 with TRBJ2-5; either TRBD1 or TRBD2 may fit D (6 bases each). The germline CDR1 and CDR2 sequences are SSHAT and FNYEAQ (reference sequence). The CDR3 is 15 residues long. Between the trimmed V and J ends, which lost 5 bases and 5 bases, there was a span of 18 bases. CDR3 residues: CASSLGGGSWETQYF. CDR3 DNA: TGTGCCAGCAGCCTCGGAGGGGGGAGTTGGGAGACCCAGTACTTC.

The V gene is TRBV29-1, the J gene TRBJ2-1; perhaps TRBD2 as D (5 bases). Germline V gene data show CDR1 as SQVTM and CDR2 as ANQGSEA. The CDR3 extends over 15 amino acids. The V end lost 0 bases, the J end lost 1 base, and 10 bases lay between the germline ends. CDR3 amino acids: CSVEDWVASYNEQFF. The CDR3 DNA reads TGCAGCGTTGAAGATTGGGTAGCGTCCTACAATGAGCAGTTCTTC.

The chain employs TRBV2 and TRBJ2-6; no definite D call. Germline CDR1 SNHLY, CDR2 FYNNEI. With 7 bases removed from V and 0 bases from J, the gap between germline ends came to 7 bases. The CDR3 is made up of 14 amino acids. CDR3 protein: CASKGTSGANVLTF. CDR3 DNA: TGTGCCAGCAAGGGTACCTCTGGGGCCAACGTCCTGACTTTC.

The rearrangement links TRBV25-1 to TRBJ2-4, with TRBD1 as a possible D gene (6 bases). CDR1 and CDR2 from the germline V gene are MGHDK and SYGVNS. V dropped 4 bases and J dropped 4 bases, with 14 bases sitting between them. The CDR3 consists of 15 residues. CDR3 sequence: CASSGAGQGKNIQYF. DNA of the CDR3: TGTGCCAGCAGTGGGGCCGGGCAGGGGAAAAACATTCAGTACTTC.